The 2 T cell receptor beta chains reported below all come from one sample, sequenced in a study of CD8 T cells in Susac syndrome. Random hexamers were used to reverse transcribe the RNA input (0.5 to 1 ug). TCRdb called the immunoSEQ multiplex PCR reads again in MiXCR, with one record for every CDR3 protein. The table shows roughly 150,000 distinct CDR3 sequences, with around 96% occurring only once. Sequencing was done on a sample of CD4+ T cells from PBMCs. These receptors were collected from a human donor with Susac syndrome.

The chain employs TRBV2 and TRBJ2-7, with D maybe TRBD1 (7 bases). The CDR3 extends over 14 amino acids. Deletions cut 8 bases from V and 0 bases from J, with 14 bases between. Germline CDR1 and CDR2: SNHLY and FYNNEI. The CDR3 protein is CASAEQGGSYEQYF. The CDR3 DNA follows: TGTGCCAGCGCCGAGCAGGGGGGCTCCTACGAGCAGTACTTC. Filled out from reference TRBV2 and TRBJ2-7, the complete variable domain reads EPEVTQTPSHQVTQMGQEVILRCVPISNHLYFYWYRQILGQKVEFLVSFYNNEISEKSEIFDDQFSVERPDGSNFTLKIRSTKLEDSAMYFCASAEQGGSYEQYFGPGTRLTVT.

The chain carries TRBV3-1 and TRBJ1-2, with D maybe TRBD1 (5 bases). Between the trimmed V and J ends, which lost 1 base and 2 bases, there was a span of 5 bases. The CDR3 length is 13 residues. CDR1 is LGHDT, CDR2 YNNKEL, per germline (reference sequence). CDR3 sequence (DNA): TGTGCCAGCAGCCAAGGGGGGAACTATGGCTACACCTTC. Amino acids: CASSQGGNYGYTF.